This paragraph reports one T cell receptor beta chain. Its target is unknown. Only in-frame clones appear in the TCRdb table, and some are missing; sequencing was by immunoSEQ multiplex PCR. The sample records roughly 510,000 clones, roughly nine tenths being singletons. The data were taken from a study of Ad26.COV2.S vaccination and SARS-CoV-2 variants. Treatment given: roughly 20 received Ad26.COV2.S at low or high dose, single or two shots; about five received placebo; per-sample allocation not given. Sampling occurred on day 63 after the first vaccine or placebo injection. Germline V gives CDR1 SGHDT, CDR2 YYEEEE. Trimming removed 3 bases from V and 4 bases from J, with 14 bases in between. CDR3 length: 14 residues. Study results and limitations: Following vaccination, spike-specific CD8+ and CD4+ T cell responses reportedly exhibited substantial breadth.

Source: peripheral blood, taken in a trial of Ad26.COV2.S vaccine versus placebo. This chain uses TRBV5-6 with TRBJ2-7, with D perhaps matching TRBD2 (6 bases). The TCR originated in a person aged 18-65 years who received the Ad26.COV2.S COVID-19 vaccine or a placebo. The CDR3 is CASSSVVGTYEQYF. In DNA, the CDR3 is TGTGCCAGCAGCTCGGTGGTAGGGACTTACGAGCAGTACTTC.